These 31 T cell receptor beta chains came from one sample sequenced in a study of T cell responses to AZD1222 COVID-19 vaccine. Measured with immunoSEQ multiplex PCR; TCRdb has only the in-frame clones, and not every one. This repertoire shows about 140,000 clones, more than 85% found once; its top ten account for roughly 3.9%. Source: peripheral blood, taken 28 days after the second AZD1222 dose. The receptors stem from an adult who received the AZD1222 COVID-19 vaccine.

The rearrangement links TRBV7-2 to TRBJ2-1; 7 bases agree with TRBD1. CDR1 and CDR2 (germline): SGHTA, FQGNSA. CDR3 length: 13 residues. V trimming: 6 bases; J trimming: 6 bases; junction bases outside the gene matches: 5. CDR3 sequence reads: CASSPDRVNEQFF. The CDR3 DNA follows: TGTGCCAGCAGTCCCGACAGGGTCAATGAGCAGTTCTTC.

The CDR3, as DNA: TGTGCCAGCAGACCCGTCGGAAGGGGAAATCAGCCCCAGCATTTT. Translation: CASRPVGRGNQPQHF. This sequence joins TRBV28 and TRBJ1-5; a possible D gene is TRBD1 (5 bases). In germline, CDR1 is MDHEN, CDR2 SYDVKM. The CDR3 totals 15 residues. Between the trimmed V and J ends, which lost 6 bases and 4 bases, there was a span of 16 bases.

This chain connects TRBV10-1 to TRBJ2-3; 10 nucleotides line up with TRBD1. Germline V gene lookup returns CDR1 WNHNN and CDR2 SYGVQD (reference sequence). CDR3 size: 17 residues. Trimming at V came to 10 bases and at J to 3 bases, leaving 16 bases not matched to a gene. CDR3 sequence (DNA): TGCGCCACCCCCTCCCTTCGGGACAGGGGTGGGACAGATACGCAGTATTTT. Its translation: CATPSLRDRGGTDTQYF.

The rearrangement links TRBV12-5 to TRBJ1-1; TRBD1 matches at 9 bases. The junction had 9 bases not matched to a gene; V was cut back by 3 bases and J by 13 bases. Per the germline V gene, CDR1 is LGHNT and CDR2 is FRNRAP. The CDR3 contains 13 residues. CDR3 sequence reads: CASGLSDRGVIFF. Written as DNA, the CDR3 is TGTGCTAGTGGTTTATCGGACAGGGGCGTCATTTTCTTT.

This clone is a singleton in its sample. The chain links TRBV7-9 to TRBJ1-1; a possible D gene is TRBD1 (6 bases). Germline V lookup: CDR1 SEHNR, CDR2 FQNEAQ (reference sequence). The CDR3 length is 15 residues. V was clipped by 5 bases and J by 0 bases, with 13 bases between them. For the CDR3, the DNA is TGTGCCAGCAGCCCGGCGACAGGACTGAACACTGAAGCTTTCTTT. It codes for CASSPATGLNTEAFF.

This chain uses TRBV7-3 with TRBJ2-3, with D hard to call. Trimming stripped 3 bases from V and 2 bases from J, with 6 bases between. Germline CDR1 SGHTA, CDR2 FQGTGA. This CDR3 has 13 residues. This CDR3 reads CASSFDTTDTQYF. In nucleotides, the CDR3 is TGTGCCAGCAGCTTCGACACCACAGATACGCAGTATTTT.

The chain has TRBV5-1 and TRBJ2-1, with 11 bases aligning to TRBD2. The length of the CDR3 is 20 residues. V was clipped by 0 bases and J by 7 bases; unmatched bases: 18. Germline CDR1 reads SGHRS; CDR2 reads YFSETQ. CDR3: CASSLARGIWELAGGNEQFF. As DNA, the CDR3 is TGCGCCAGCAGCTTGGCCAGGGGGATTTGGGAATTAGCGGGAGGGAATGAGCAGTTCTTC.

J is TRBJ1-2 and V is TRBV6-2 or TRBV6-3; D gene uncertain. The CDR3 covers 14 residues. The V gene's germline CDR1 is MNHEY and CDR2 SVGEGT. V was shortened by 5 bases and J by 6 bases, with 16 bases between the two germline ends. DNA of the CDR3: TGTGCCAGCAGTCCCTTGCGTACCGTCAATGGCTACACCTTC. It specifies CASSPLRTVNGYTF.

CDR3 residues: CASSQWGMNTEAFF. In DNA, the CDR3 is TGTGCCAGCAGCCAATGGGGCATGAACACTGAAGCTTTCTTT. The chain uses TRBV3-1 (or the pseudogene TRBV3-2) and TRBJ1-1, with D possibly TRBD1 on 5 matching bases. Trimming left V 2 bases short and J 0 bases short, with 7 bases between. Germline V gene lookup returns CDR1 LGHDT and CDR2 YNNKEL (reference sequence). This CDR3 is built from 14 residues.

This rearrangement joins TRBV12-3 or TRBV12-4 to TRBJ1-4, with 7 bases lining up with TRBD1. The CDR3 runs to 13 residues. The V and J ends lost 7 bases and 6 bases, in that order; junction bases with no gene match: 5. The CDR3 DNA reads as TGTGCCAGCACCCGACAGGGACATGAAAAACTGTTTTTT. It translates to CASTRQGHEKLFF.

V gene TRBV18 combines with J gene TRBJ1-5; no firm D call. Germline V gene sequence: CDR1 KGHSH, CDR2 LQKENI. The CDR3 sequence is 16 residues long. The V gene lost 3 bases and the J gene lost 4 bases, with 16 bases spanning the gap. CDR3 nucleotide sequence: TGTGCCAGCTCACCGCGGGGTACCGATTGGAATCAGCCCCAGCATTTT. Protein product: CASSPRGTDWNQPQHF.

The V gene is TRBV4-1, the J gene TRBJ2-5; no definite D call. The CDR3 is 13 amino acids. From germline, CDR1 is MGHRA and CDR2 YSYEKL. Trimming removed 5 bases from V and 0 bases from J, with 7 bases in between. The CDR3: CASSLSYQETQYF. For the CDR3, the DNA is TGCGCCAGCAGCTTATCGTACCAAGAGACCCAGTACTTC.

The CDR3: CASSWTGISYEQYF. The DNA of the CDR3 is TGTGCCAGCAGCTGGACAGGGATCTCCTACGAGCAGTACTTC. The chain combines TRBV13 with TRBJ2-7, with TRBD1 matching 8 bases. The CDR3 loop spans 14 amino acids. The V segment lost 4 bases and the J segment 0 bases; nucleotides outside the gene matches: 2. Germline V gene data show CDR1 as PRHDT and CDR2 as FYEKMQ (reference sequence).

The V call is TRBV7-6, the J call TRBJ2-7; D might be TRBD2 (6 bases). V lost 1 base to trimming and J lost 0 bases, with 13 bases between them. Germline V CDR1 and CDR2: SGHVS, FNYEAQ. The length of the CDR3 is 16 residues. The CDR3 region has the DNA TGTGCCAGCAGCTTAGTTGGAGGGCCCATCTCCTACGAGCAGTACTTC. Translation gives CASSLVGGPISYEQYF.

This chain joins TRBV2 and TRBJ2-4, with D tentatively TRBD1 (5 bases). The CDR3 extends over 16 amino acids. CDR1 is SNHLY, CDR2 FYNNEI, per germline. Trimming pared 4 bases from V and 0 bases from J, leaving 13 bases between. The CDR3 spells CASSATHGAAKNIQYF. DNA of the CDR3: TGTGCCAGCAGTGCGACCCATGGGGCAGCCAAAAACATTCAGTACTTC. Complete variable domain (other parts from reference TRBV2 and TRBJ2-4): EPEVTQTPSHQVTQMGQEVILRCVPISNHLYFYWYRQILGQKVEFLVSFYNNEISEKSEIFDDQFSVERPDGSNFTLKIRSTKLEDSAMYFCASSATHGAAKNIQYFGAGTRLSVL.

The rearrangement joins TRBV7-9 to TRBJ2-7; 8 bases fit TRBD1. Trimming cost V 4 bases and J 2 bases; bases outside gene matches: 4. The CDR3 is 14 residues long. CDR1 and CDR2 from the germline V gene are SEHNR and FQNEAQ (reference sequence). CDR3 DNA: TGTGCCAGCAGCTCCCAGGGGGCTACCTACGAGCAGTACTTC. It translates to CASSSQGATYEQYF.

The genes are TRBV5-1 and TRBJ2-2; D remains ambiguous. The V and J ends lost 5 bases and 2 bases respectively, with 13 bases between them. From germline, CDR1 is SGHRS and CDR2 YFSETQ. CDR3 length: 15 amino acids. DNA for the CDR3: TGCGCCAGCAGGGCAGGTCAGATTAACACCGGGGAGCTGTTTTTT. Amino acids: CASRAGQINTGELFF.

This chain links TRBV7-9 with TRBJ2-3; D unclear. The V end was cut by 4 bases, the J end by 3 bases, with 5 bases between. This CDR3 is 12 amino acids long. Germline V CDR1 and CDR2: SEHNR, FQNEAQ (reference sequence). The CDR3 bases are TGTGCCAGCAGCTACCTAACAGATACGCAGTATTTT. The encoded protein is CASSYLTDTQYF.

The chain joins TRBV5-6 to TRBJ1-6; tentatively, D is TRBD1 (5 bases). CDR1 SGHDT and CDR2 YYEEEE come from the germline V gene. The V and J ends lost 4 bases and 7 bases respectively, with 12 bases between them. This CDR3 has 14 amino acids. Here the CDR3 reads CASSRRGRNSPLHF. The CDR3 DNA is TGTGCCAGCAGCCGAAGGGGCAGGAATTCACCCCTCCACTTT.

The CDR3: CASSLREVWDTEAFF. DNA for the CDR3: TGCGCCAGCAGCCTTCGGGAGGTCTGGGACACTGAAGCTTTCTTT. V is TRBV5-1 and J is TRBJ1-1; D gene ambiguous. The CDR3 runs 15 residues. Germline-derived CDR1 and CDR2 are SGHRS and YFSETQ. Trimming pared 4 bases from V and 3 bases from J, leaving 16 bases between.

The rearrangement joins TRBV2 to TRBJ2-2, with 7 bases aligning to TRBD2. J gave up 5 bases and V 6 bases, and 3 bases lay outside the gene matches. The length of the CDR3 is 13 residues. CDR1 SNHLY and CDR2 FYNNEI come from the germline V gene. For the CDR3, the DNA is TGTGCCAGCAGCGGGGGGTGGACCGGGGAGCTGTTTTTT. It specifies CASSGGWTGELFF.

The gene calls are TRBV12-5 and TRBJ1-6, with D perhaps matching TRBD1 (5 bases). The V gene's germline CDR1 is LGHNT and CDR2 FRNRAP. Between the trimmed V and J ends, which lost 7 bases and 10 bases, there was a span of 14 bases. This CDR3 comprises 13 residues. The CDR3 nucleotides read TGTGCTAGTGTCTCCCAGGGCGGCTCACCCCTCCACTTT. This encodes CASVSQGGSPLHF.

This chain uses TRBV5-4 with TRBJ2-1; no definite D call. V dropped 4 bases and J dropped 8 bases, with 7 bases sitting between them. From germline, CDR1 is SGHNT and CDR2 YYREEE (reference sequence). This CDR3 is 11 amino acids long. The CDR3 here is CASSGWDEQFF. CDR3 sequence (DNA): TGTGCCAGCAGCGGGTGGGATGAGCAGTTCTTC.

The gene calls are TRBV11-3 and TRBJ2-1, with D hard to call. There are 16 residues in the CDR3. Trimming left V 0 bases short and J 4 bases short, with 13 bases between. CDR1 and CDR2 from the germline V gene are SGHNT and YENEEA. CDR3 nucleotide sequence: TGTGCCAGCAGCTTAGATCTGGGCGCAGATTACAATGAGCAGTTCTTC. Its translation: CASSLDLGADYNEQFF.

The J gene is TRBJ1-1, the V gene TRBV2; 11 positions match TRBD1. Germline lookup yields CDR1 SNHLY and CDR2 FYNNEI. The junction had 5 bases not matched to a gene; V was cut back by 4 bases and J by 4 bases. This CDR3 contains 15 residues. The CDR3: CASSATGTGGTEAFF. The CDR3, as DNA: TGTGCCAGCAGTGCAACCGGGACAGGGGGCACTGAAGCTTTCTTT.

The chain combines TRBV5-1 with TRBJ2-7, with 9 bases lining up with TRBD1. The V and J ends lost 4 bases and 6 bases, in that order; junction bases with no gene match: 8. Germline lookup yields CDR1 SGHRS and CDR2 YFSETQ. The CDR3 sequence is 14 residues long. The CDR3 sequence is CASSVPGQGSEQYF. The CDR3, as DNA: TGCGCCAGCAGCGTACCGGGACAGGGTTCCGAGCAGTACTTC.

This rearrangement joins TRBV20-1 to TRBJ2-1; no firm D call. Looked up from germline, CDR1 is DFQATT and CDR2 is SNEGSKA (reference sequence). This CDR3 is built from 11 residues. V was shortened by 4 bases and J by 8 bases, with 9 bases between the two germline ends. CDR3 coding DNA: TGCAGTGCTATCCCTCCGGATGAGCAGTTCTTC. This codes for CSAIPPDEQFF.

V gene TRBV7-9 combines with J gene TRBJ2-2; perhaps TRBD1 as D (5 bases). The CDR3 spans 16 residues. CDR1 and CDR2 (germline): SEHNR, FQNEAQ (reference sequence). Trimming took 4 bases from V and 2 from J, leaving 14 bases between them. The CDR3, as DNA: TGTGCCAGCAGCTCCTTGGGGCCAGTTAACACCGGGGAGCTGTTTTTT. This gives the protein CASSSLGPVNTGELFF.

J is TRBJ1-1 and V is TRBV5-1; D is undetermined. Trimming stripped 1 base from V and 0 bases from J, with 10 bases between. Germline-derived CDR1 and CDR2 are SGHRS and YFSETQ. The CDR3 has 15 amino acids. CDR3 in amino acids: CASSLSSSVNTEAFF. The CDR3 DNA is TGCGCCAGCAGCTTGTCTAGTTCAGTGAACACTGAAGCTTTCTTT.

This clone has only one observation. The J gene is TRBJ1-2, the V gene TRBV10-3, with a weak D call TRBD1 (6 bases). Germline CDR1 is ENHRY and CDR2 is SYGVKD. Trimming cost V 2 bases and J 6 bases, with 13 bases left between them. CDR3 length: 14 residues. CDR3 residues: CAISEGIRGDGYTF. In nucleotides, the CDR3 is TGTGCCATCAGTGAGGGAATTAGGGGGGATGGCTACACCTTC.

The rearrangement joins TRBV15 to TRBJ1-4; D gene unclear. Trimming left V 3 bases short and J 8 bases short, with 19 bases between. The CDR3 covers 16 residues. Germline lookup yields CDR1 LNHNV and CDR2 YYDKDF (reference sequence). The CDR3 loop is CATSSTGISLREKLFF. CDR3 DNA sequence: TGTGCCACCAGCAGCACGGGGATCTCGCTTAGGGAAAAACTGTTTTTT.